The 9 T cell receptor beta chains in this list originate from one sample, sequenced in a study of T-cell memory formation after mild COVID-19 (dated by TCRdb to the early 2020s). Libraries came from 5' RACE. Instrument on record: Illumina NovaSeq 6000. Through fastp at Q25 and MiXCR, TCRdb rebuilt clones from the public reads, retaining in-frame beta chains. Records with the same CDR3 protein are collapsed into one entry carrying the most frequent genes and DNA. The table for this sample lists hundreds of thousands of distinct CDR3 sequences; over 15% of them were counted only once. Of the sample, 2.1% is held by the ten largest clones. The material sequenced was PBMCs or a T cell subset sorted from them (not recorded which). All receptors derive from an adult woman who had mild COVID-19 (a few samples of this study predate the infection). The sample titles of this study are shuffled in the database, so cell type and time point are left out; the donor was told from shared clones.

This clonotype has only a few counts. At one of its ends the junction is not consistent with the germline gene, which may arise from a read error. The genes are TRBV19 and TRBJ2-2; a weak D match, TRBD2 (6 bases). The CDR3 runs 16 residues. CDR1 and CDR2 from the germline V gene are LNHDA and SQIVND (reference sequence). CDR3: CASRIDWRGNTGELFF. In nucleotides, the CDR3 is TGTGCCAGTAGAATAGACTGGCGGGGGAACACCGGGGAGCTGTTTTTT.

The chain joins TRBV28 to TRBJ1-2, with D unresolved. The germline gives CDR1 MDHEN, CDR2 SYDVKM. This CDR3 is built from 12 residues. The ends were cut back, 5 bases at V and 6 bases at J, with 10 bases in the middle. The CDR3 DNA reads as TGTGCCAGCAGTAGGCAAATGAATGGCTACACCTTC. It codes for CASSRQMNGYTF.

This chain links TRBV6-5 with TRBJ1-3, with a tentative D call TRBD1 (5 bases). Trimming took off 3 bases at V and 4 bases at J, with 10 bases between the two ends. CDR1 is MNHEY and CDR2 is SVGAGI in the germline V gene. CDR3 size: 14 residues. The CDR3 DNA reads as TGTGCCAGCAGTTATCGAGGGGTCGGAAACACCATATATTTT. Protein: CASSYRGVGNTIYF.

V usage is TRBV7-2 and J usage is TRBJ1-5; D not certain. Deletions cut 8 bases from V and 4 bases from J, with 12 bases between. Germline CDR1 reads SGHTA; CDR2 reads FQGNSA. The CDR3 consists of 13 residues. For the CDR3, the DNA is TGTGCCAGCCGCCCCGATCTGAATCAGCCCCAGCATTTT. Residues: CASRPDLNQPQHF. The full variable domain, with the rest looked up from reference TRBV7-2 and TRBJ1-5, is GAGVSQSPSNKVTEKGKDVELRCDPISGHTALYWYRQSLGQGLEFLIYFQGNSAPDKSGLPSDRFSAERTGGSVSTLTIQRTQQEDSAVYLCASRPDLNQPQHFGDGTRLSIL.

This clonotype was seen a handful of times. CDR3 protein: CASSSFRSTGLYIEAFF. Here the CDR3 DNA reads TGTGCCAGCAGCTCCTTTAGATCCACAGGGCTTTATATTGAAGCTTTCTTT. The gene calls are TRBV5-6 and TRBJ1-1; D perhaps matches TRBD1 (6 bases). Between the trimmed V and J ends, which lost 3 bases and 7 bases, there was a span of 25 bases. CDR3 length: 17 residues. Looked up from germline, CDR1 is SGHDT and CDR2 is YYEEEE.

The chain has TRBV5-1 and TRBJ1-2; 7 positions match TRBD1. The V gene end was trimmed by 0 bases and the J gene end by 3 bases; junction bases not matched to a gene: 8. This CDR3 is 16 amino acids long. Germline V lookup: CDR1 SGHRS, CDR2 YFSETQ. The CDR3 loop reads CASSLGPPTGDYGYTF. Here the CDR3 DNA reads TGCGCCAGCAGCTTGGGACCACCTACAGGGGACTATGGCTACACCTTC.

This clonotype has more than one count but fewer than ten. This chain joins TRBV12-3 or TRBV12-4 and TRBJ2-1, with 8 bases that match TRBD2. CDR3 length: 14 residues. V was clipped by 3 bases and J by 8 bases; unmatched bases: 6. DNA of the CDR3: TGTGCCAGCAGTTTCCGGGAGGGGAGGGATGAGCAGTTCTTC. Protein: CASSFREGRDEQFF.

This clonotype has just a few counts. V usage is TRBV4-2 and J usage is TRBJ2-1; 11 nucleotides align to TRBD2. Per germline, CDR1 LGHNA and CDR2 YNFKEQ. The CDR3 totals 19 residues. V lost 6 bases to trimming and J lost 5 bases; unmatched junction nucleotides: 18. This CDR3 is CASSQFGASGGLLHNEQFF. The CDR3 coding sequence is TGTGCCAGCAGTCAATTCGGGGCTAGCGGGGGGCTATTACACAATGAGCAGTTCTTC.

A note on this clonotype: Compared with germline, one end of the junction differs, possibly owing to a read error. The chain has TRBV6-1 and TRBJ1-6; D is unresolved. Per germline, CDR1 MNHNS and CDR2 SASEGT. This CDR3 comprises 13 residues. The CDR3 here is CASREGTNSPLHF. The CDR3 nucleotides read TGTGCCAGCAGGGAAGGAACTAATTCACCCCTCCACTTT.